The rows below give T cell receptor beta chains drawn from one sample of a study of T-cell reconstitution after alpha-beta-depleted transplantation in children. TCRdb re-called the PCR reads through MiXCR, storing one row per CDR3 protein. This table holds 500,000 to 750,000 distinct CDR3 sequences, 13% found once. The specimen was PBMCs, mostly from graft donor cells, collected 360 days after TCRalphabeta/CD19-depleted stem cell transplant. These receptors originate from a male patient aged 5 to 17 who had a stem cell transplant for acute myeloid leukemia, so the T cells may come from the graft donor. Each CDR3 is given with its conserved first and last residue. Each record gives: clone size, V gene, D gene, J gene, CDR3 DNA, CDR3 protein. D genes are given only for firm matches. The size field is filled for only some rows; it gives once, few, many or a size class.

few	TRBV12-3/TRBV12-4	TRBD2	TRBJ2-5	TGTGCCAGCACCCCTCGGGGCGGGAGCCCGGGAGAGACCCAGTACTTC	CASTPRGGSPGETQYF
.	TRBV20-1	.	TRBJ1-4	TGCAGTGCTAGAGATACCCCCCAGGTCCTTAATGAAAAACTGTTTTTT	CSARDTPQVLNEKLFF
few	TRBV29-1	.	TRBJ1-1	TGCAGCGCCCGCAACTGGGACACTGAAGCTTTCTTT	CSARNWDTEAFF
few	TRBV28	TRBD1	TRBJ1-1	TGTGCCAGCAGCTTCCTTATTTCCGGGACAGGGGTCTTCATGAACACTGAAGCTTTCTTT	CASSFLISGTGVFMNTEAFF
.	TRBV11-2	.	TRBJ2-7	TGTGCCAGCAGCTTAGGGACCCCGTCCTCTCAGCTCTACGAGCAGTACTTC	CASSLGTPSSQLYEQYF
few	TRBV15	TRBD1	TRBJ2-7	TGTGCCACCAGTCCGGGACAGGGACCCTACGAGCAGTACTTC	CATSPGQGPYEQYF
.	TRBV5-6	TRBD1	TRBJ2-4	TGTGCCAGCAGCTTGCAGAGGGACAGGGTCGGTAAAGCCAAAAACATTCAGTACTTC	CASSLQRDRVGKAKNIQYF
.	TRBV4-1	.	TRBJ2-3	TGCGCCAGCAGCCAAGACTATCGGCCGGCTAGCTTGTGGGATACGCAGTATTTT	CASSQDYRPASLWDTQYF
.	TRBV30	.	TRBJ2-1	TGTGCCTGGGGACGAGGGGCGCTCGGAAATGAGCAGTTCTTC	CAWGRGALGNEQFF
few	TRBV5-6	.	TRBJ2-1	TGTGCCAGCAGCTTCTCTAGCGTCTCGGGGTACAATGAGCAGTTCTTC	CASSFSSVSGYNEQFF
few	TRBV29-1	TRBD1	TRBJ2-2	TGCAGCGCCAGACCACAGGGGGCGAACACCGGGGAGCTGTTTTTT	CSARPQGANTGELFF
.	TRBV2	TRBD2	TRBJ2-5	TGTGCCAGCAGCGGGACTAGCGGGAGGGTAATCCTAGAGACCCAGTACTTC	CASSGTSGRVILETQYF
.	TRBV4-2	.	TRBJ2-1	TGTGCCAGCAGCCAAGATCGTCCCATCTTGGGCTATGAGCAGTTCTTC	CASSQDRPILGYEQFF
many	TRBV10-3	TRBD1	TRBJ2-1	TGTGCCATCAGTGACCCCGGGACAGATTACAATGAGCAGTTCTTC	CAISDPGTDYNEQFF
few	TRBV4-3	.	TRBJ2-1	TGCGCCAGCAGCCAAGACGGGAGTGACATCAATGAGCAGTTCTTC	CASSQDGSDINEQFF
few	TRBV2	TRBD2	TRBJ2-1	TGTGCCAGCAGTGAACTAGCGGGTAGAATAGTCAATGAGCAGTTCTTC	CASSELAGRIVNEQFF
many	TRBV15	.	TRBJ2-5	TGTGCCACCAGCAGAGATGGGAGTAAGGAGACCCAGTACTTC	CATSRDGSKETQYF
many	TRBV4-3	.	TRBJ2-1	TGCGCCAGCAGCCAACCCCAGGGCAATGAGCAGTTCTTC	CASSQPQGNEQFF
many	TRBV18	.	TRBJ2-7	TGTGCCAGCTCAGGCGTTCCCTACGAGCAGTACTTC	CASSGVPYEQYF
few	TRBV29-1	.	TRBJ1-2	TGCAGCGTGTGGGGGAACTATGGCTACACCTTC	CSVWGNYGYTF
.	TRBV30	TRBD2	TRBJ2-7	TGTGCCTGGACCACGACTAGCGGGAATGAGCAGTACTTC	CAWTTTSGNEQYF
.	TRBV5-1	TRBD2	TRBJ2-3	TGCGCCAGCAGCACTCTGAAGCGGGAGGGCTCCGCAGATACGCAGTATTTT	CASSTLKREGSADTQYF
few	TRBV5-4	.	TRBJ2-7	TGTGCCAGCAGCTTACGGTGGGGGTCGGACTACGAGCAGTACTTC	CASSLRWGSDYEQYF
few	TRBV12-3/TRBV12-4	TRBD2	TRBJ2-1	TGTGCCAGCAGCCGGGGGGGGGTGGGGACTAGCGGATACAATGAGCAGTTCTTC	CASSRGGVGTSGYNEQFF
.	TRBV5-5	.	TRBJ2-1	TGTGCCAGCAGCTCCACCCCGGGGGCCTCTCATGAGCAGTTCTTC	CASSSTPGASHEQFF
many	TRBV7-6	.	TRBJ1-1	TGTGCCAGCAGCTTTCCCGAAATGTCCGAGAACACTGAAGCTTTCTTT	CASSFPEMSENTEAFF
many	TRBV28	.	TRBJ1-6	TGTGCCAGCAGACCCGACAGTACTAATTCACCCCTCCACTTT	CASRPDSTNSPLHF
.	TRBV5-1	.	TRBJ2-5	TGCGCCAGCAGCTTGGACAGGGAGGACTTCGGTTCCCAAGAGACCCAGTACTTC	CASSLDREDFGSQETQYF
few	TRBV20-1	.	TRBJ2-1	TGCAGTGCGGTACAGGTCTACAATGAGCAGTTCTTC	CSAVQVYNEQFF
.	TRBV7-2	TRBD2	TRBJ2-1	TGTGCCAGCAGCTTAGTCGGGACTAGCGGGAGGGCCGGTGAGCAGTTCTTC	CASSLVGTSGRAGEQFF
.	TRBV20-1	.	TRBJ1-6	TGCAGTGCAAGGCCAGGGCTGAATTCACCCCTCCACTTT	CSARPGLNSPLHF
.	TRBV4-3	.	TRBJ2-1	TGCGCCAGCAGCCACAAAGGGGGGAGAACCGACAATGAGCAGTTCTTC	CASSHKGGRTDNEQFF
.	TRBV15	.	TRBJ2-7	TGTGCCACCAGCTTAGACCCCGAATTGGGCGAGCAGTACTTC	CATSLDPELGEQYF
.	TRBV28	TRBD1	TRBJ2-1	TGTGCCAGCAGTTTTTGGGGGCGACAGGGGTTTATCAATGAGCAGTTCTTC	CASSFWGRQGFINEQFF
.	TRBV28	.	TRBJ1-2	TGTGCCAGCAGTTTGAACCCGCTCCCGAGCTACACCTTC	CASSLNPLPSYTF
few	TRBV2	TRBD1	TRBJ2-7	TGTGCCAGCAGCCGGACAGGGGGGATTATCGGGTTCCTCCACGAGCAGTACTTC	CASSRTGGIIGFLHEQYF
.	TRBV5-5	.	TRBJ2-7	TGTGCCAGCAGTGGGACCTCTAGCGACCCTAGCTCCTACGAGCAGTACTTC	CASSGTSSDPSSYEQYF
few	TRBV7-3	.	TRBJ2-2	TGTGCCAGCAGCTCCTCCTCGGGGTGGGGGGACCGGGAGCTGTTTTTT	CASSSSSGWGDRELFF
.	TRBV9	.	TRBJ2-7	TGTGCCAGCAGCGTAGGATCGGGGGTCAGCTACGAGCAGTACTTC	CASSVGSGVSYEQYF
.	TRBV7-7	.	TRBJ2-1	TGTGCTAGCAGCTTAGGTCCGGGGACGACCTACAATGAGCAGTTCTTC	CASSLGPGTTYNEQFF
few	TRBV7-9	.	TRBJ2-7	TGTGCCAGCAGAAAAATCGATGGCGAGCGCTACGAGCAGTACTTC	CASRKIDGERYEQYF
few	TRBV5-1	.	TRBJ2-7	TGCGCCAGCAGCTTGACAGGGGAGGTTTACGAGCAGTACTTC	CASSLTGEVYEQYF
few	TRBV6-5	.	TRBJ2-2	TGTGCCAGCAGTTTTATGCCTGGGGTAAACACCGGGGAGCTGTTTTTT	CASSFMPGVNTGELFF
few	TRBV12-3/TRBV12-4	.	TRBJ2-3	TGTGCCAGCAGTTTTATTATTCTGGGTGGGGCAGATACGCAGTATTTT	CASSFIILGGADTQYF
few	TRBV7-8	.	TRBJ2-2	TGTGCCAGCAGCTTAGAAGGGGGGCTTTTGGCCGGGGAGCTGTTTTTT	CASSLEGGLLAGELFF
few	TRBV4-3	TRBD2	TRBJ2-2	TGCGCCAGCAGCCTCCTTAGACTAGCGGTTTCGAACACCGGGGAGCTGTTTTTT	CASSLLRLAVSNTGELFF
.	TRBV24-1	TRBD2	TRBJ2-2	TGTGCCACCAGTGATCGCCCCGGGGTAGCGGGGTTAAGGTCCGGGGAGCTGTTTTTT	CATSDRPGVAGLRSGELFF
.	TRBV18	TRBD2	TRBJ2-2	TGTGCCAGCGGCGACACGGTCGGGCTAGCGGGACCGTTAGGCGGGGAGCTGTTTTTT	CASGDTVGLAGPLGGELFF
few	TRBV24-1	TRBD1	TRBJ1-6	TGTGCCACCAGTACTCAGGGGGAGGGTTCACCCCTCCACTTT	CATSTQGEGSPLHF
.	TRBV30	TRBD2	TRBJ2-2	TGTGCCTGGAGTCTGATCGGCGGGAGGATCGGGGAGCTGTTTTTT	CAWSLIGGRIGELFF
.	TRBV7-7	.	TRBJ2-1	TGTGCTAGCAGCCCCACCCAAAAAACTAGTGATGAGCAGTTCTTC	CASSPTQKTSDEQFF